One sample yielded the 21 T cell receptor beta chains listed below, sequenced in a study of cytomegalovirus exposure and HLA in healthy donors. Both 60 Vbeta primers and 13 Jbeta primers went into the PCR. Method: immunoSEQ multiplex PCR; TCRdb's copy keeps in-frame clones and lacks some. The table includes roughly 110,000 clones, 55% to 75% detected once. Sequencing used PBMCs. These receptors came from a young man in good health and CMV-seropositive.

This clone was detected once. This chain joins TRBV7-9 and TRBJ2-3, with D possibly being TRBD1 (6 bases). V was trimmed by 4 bases and J by 0 bases, leaving 11 bases between them. This CDR3 contains 15 residues. The V gene's germline CDR1 is SEHNR and CDR2 FQNEAQ (reference sequence). The chain's CDR3 is CASSSRQVSTDTQYF. In DNA, the CDR3 is TGTGCCAGCAGCTCCCGACAGGTTAGCACAGATACGCAGTATTTT.

On this clone: Germline and junction disagree at one end, which may indicate a read error. The chain combines TRBV7-7 with TRBJ2-1, with 11 nucleotides matching TRBD1. The CDR3 spans 14 residues. Germline V CDR1 and CDR2: SSHAT, FNYEAQ (reference sequence). Here the CDR3 DNA reads TGTGCTAGCAGTCGGGACAGGGGGGTCGATGAGCAGTTCTTC. Translated: CASSRDRGVDEQFF.

The chain carries TRBV7-2 and TRBJ2-5; D is possibly TRBD1 (5 bases). Per germline, CDR1 SGHTA and CDR2 FQGNSA. This CDR3 has 15 residues. Trimming cost V 0 bases and J 4 bases, with 12 bases left between them. CDR3 sequence reads: CASSLAGQEGETQYF. Written as DNA, the CDR3 is TGTGCCAGCAGCTTAGCGGGGCAGGAAGGAGAGACCCAGTACTTC.

The rearrangement uses TRBV5-1 and TRBJ2-1; D may be TRBD1 (5 bases). Trimming left V 0 bases short and J 1 base short, with 11 bases between. This CDR3 comprises 16 residues. The germline gives CDR1 SGHRS, CDR2 YFSETQ. CDR3 sequence: CASSLAGAGSYNEQFF. In DNA, the CDR3 is TGCGCCAGCAGCTTGGCCGGCGCAGGGTCCTACAATGAGCAGTTCTTC.

This clone was detected once. V usage is TRBV28 and J usage is TRBJ2-1, with TRBD1 as a possible D gene (5 bases). The germline gives CDR1 MDHEN, CDR2 SYDVKM. CDR3 length: 10 residues. V lost 6 bases to trimming and J lost 10 bases, with 7 bases between them. As DNA, the CDR3 is TGTGCCAGCAGCTACAGGGAGCAGTTCTTC. Translating it yields CASSYREQFF.

The genes are TRBV7-3 and TRBJ2-1, with D possibly being TRBD2 (5 bases). CDR1 and CDR2 (germline): SGHTA, FQGTGA. There are 13 residues in the CDR3. Deletions cut 5 bases from V and 4 bases from J, with 9 bases between. The CDR3 region is CASSQDSYNEQFF. CDR3 coding DNA: TGTGCCAGCAGCCAGGACTCTTACAATGAGCAGTTCTTC.

The gene calls are TRBV4-1 and TRBJ2-4, with D perhaps matching TRBD1 (7 bases). This CDR3 has 15 amino acids. Trimming pared 0 bases from V and 8 bases from J, leaving 14 bases between. Looked up from germline, CDR1 is MGHRA and CDR2 is YSYEKL. The CDR3 sequence is CASSQEEGAGDIQYF. The CDR3 region has the DNA TGCGCCAGCAGCCAAGAGGAGGGGGCTGGGGACATTCAGTACTTC.

V usage is TRBV27 and J usage is TRBJ1-5; 9 bases fit TRBD1. V lost 1 base to trimming and J lost 8 bases; unmatched junction nucleotides: 18. Germline CDR1 reads MNHEY; CDR2 reads SMNVEV (reference sequence). This CDR3 contains 19 residues. In DNA, the CDR3 is TGTGCCAGCAGTTTATTATCCCCCTTGGACAGGGGAAGCGTTAAGCCCCAGCATTTT. This codes for CASSLLSPLDRGSVKPQHF.

CDR3 DNA: TGCAGCGTTGTTTCCCCAGGGGGCGGAGGTGGCTACACCTTC. Encoded protein: CSVVSPGGGGGYTF. The rearrangement joins TRBV29-1 to TRBJ1-2; 8 bases align to TRBD1. Germline V gene data show CDR1 as SQVTM and CDR2 as ANQGSEA. CDR3 length: 14 amino acids. V shed 4 bases and J 7 bases; nucleotides not matched to a gene: 11.

In its sample, this clone was seen a few times. CDR3 bases: TGTGCCAGCAGCCTAACTAGCGGGGGGGTTCCCTACAATGAGCAGTTCTTC. Its protein product is CASSLTSGGVPYNEQFF. The chain couples TRBV7-6 to TRBJ2-1; 13 bases align to TRBD2. The CDR3 has 17 amino acids. V trimming: 5 bases; J trimming: 2 bases; junction bases outside the gene matches: 6. Germline V gene sequence: CDR1 SGHVS, CDR2 FNYEAQ.

The J gene is TRBJ1-2, the V gene TRBV18; unclear D gene. This CDR3 is built from 17 residues. Trimming shortened V by 6 bases and J by 4 bases, and 24 bases separated the two germline ends. The germline V gene encodes CDR1 KGHSH and CDR2 LQKENI. The CDR3 DNA reads TGTGCCAGCTCCCCCTTCAACGGAGGCAGGAACCCCTATGGCTACACCTTC. Encoded protein: CASSPFNGGRNPYGYTF.

The V and J genes are TRBV5-4 and TRBJ2-1, with D perhaps TRBD2 (6 bases). The germline V gene encodes CDR1 SGHNT and CDR2 YYREEE (reference sequence). The CDR3 length is 16 residues. The V end lost 1 base, the J end lost 2 bases, and 13 bases lay between the germline ends. The CDR3 coding sequence is TGTGCCAGCAGCTTGAGCGCGGGAACTACCTACAATGAGCAGTTCTTC. Amino acid sequence: CASSLSAGTTYNEQFF. The variable domain in full, with the rest retrieved from reference TRBV5-4 and TRBJ2-1, is ETGVTQSPTHLIKTRGQQVTLRCSSQSGHNTVSWYQQALGQGPQFIFQYYREEENGRGNFPPRFSGLQFPNYSSELNVNALELDDSALYLCASSLSAGTTYNEQFFGPGTRLTVL.

V gene TRBV2 combines with J gene TRBJ2-7; the D gene is possibly TRBD2 (5 bases). From germline, CDR1 is SNHLY and CDR2 FYNNEI. V was trimmed by 5 bases and J by 5 bases, leaving 16 bases between them. The CDR3 is 14 amino acids. The CDR3 DNA follows: TGTGCCAGCAGTTTTGACTACGCGGAGGACGAGCAGTACTTC. Its translation: CASSFDYAEDEQYF.

The CDR3 DNA reads TGTGCCAGCAGTCCACCCTTGGACAGGGGGGCCTACGAGCAGTACGTC. The encoded protein is CASSPPLDRGAYEQYV. The chain is built from TRBV28 and TRBJ2-7; 10 bases are a match to TRBD1. This CDR3 has 16 amino acids. The V segment lost 5 bases and the J segment 2 bases; nucleotides outside the gene matches: 9. The V gene's germline CDR1 is MDHEN and CDR2 SYDVKM.

The chain uses TRBV5-6 and TRBJ2-7, with 8 bases fitting TRBD2. The CDR3 length is 16 residues. CDR1 and CDR2 from the germline V gene are SGHDT and YYEEEE. The CDR3 DNA follows: TGTGCCAGCAGCTTGGGGGCTAGCGGGCCCTCCCACGAGCAGTACGTC. Protein sequence: CASSLGASGPSHEQYV.

This chain connects TRBV10-3 to TRBJ2-4; D is undetermined. Germline loops: CDR1 ENHRY, CDR2 SYGVKD. This CDR3 has 16 amino acids. The V and J ends lost 4 bases and 3 bases respectively, with 16 bases between them. The CDR3 DNA is TGTGCCATCAGTGCGAACGAGTTTGTTGGCAAAAACATTCAGTACTTC. It encodes CAISANEFVGKNIQYF.

The chain recombines TRBV11-2 with TRBJ1-3, with D possibly matching TRBD1 (6 bases). The CDR3 length is 16 residues. Per the germline V gene, CDR1 is SGHAT and CDR2 is FQNNGV. The V and J ends lost 2 bases and 5 bases respectively, with 16 bases between them. The CDR3: CASSLRGSGNRNTIYF. CDR3 in DNA: TGTGCCAGCAGCTTAAGGGGGTCAGGGAATCGAAACACCATATATTTT. Based on the CDR3 plus reference TRBV11-2 and TRBJ1-3, the full variable domain is EAGVAQSPRYKIIEKRQSVAFWCNPISGHATLYWYQQILGQGPKLLIQFQNNGVVDDSQLPKDRFSAERLKGVDSTLKIQPAKLEDSAVYLCASSLRGSGNRNTIYFGEGSWLTVV.

The chain carries TRBV5-3 and TRBJ2-1, with 10 positions matching TRBD2. TRBV5-3 is noted as an ORF with a role that remains uncertain. The CDR3 is 14 residues long. V was pared by 2 bases and J by 10 bases, with 6 bases of the junction left unmatched. The CDR3 coding sequence is TGTGCCAGAAGCTTAGCGGGGGGGTGGTGCGAGCAGTTCTTC. Translated, it gives CARSLAGGWCEQFF.

The chain couples TRBV29-1 to TRBJ2-3, with a tentative D call TRBD2 (6 bases). This CDR3 has 14 residues. Germline CDR1 SQVTM, CDR2 ANQGSEA. Trimming took 6 bases from V and 0 from J, leaving 13 bases between them. The chain's CDR3 is CSVASALSTDTQYF. The DNA of the CDR3 is TGCAGCGTCGCTAGCGCCTTAAGCACAGATACGCAGTATTTT.

The chain joins TRBV7-2 to TRBJ1-3, with D maybe TRBD1 (6 bases). This CDR3 has 16 amino acids. V was pared by 5 bases and J by 4 bases, with 18 bases between. Germline CDR1 and CDR2: SGHTA and FQGNSA. The CDR3 loop is CASSPSLRGSGNTIYF. CDR3 sequence (DNA): TGTGCCAGCAGCCCATCCCTCAGGGGTTCCGGAAACACCATATATTTT.

As concerns this clone: The junction differs from germline at one of its ends, possibly a read error. The rearrangement links TRBV7-3 to TRBJ2-1; possible D gene TRBD2, 6 bases. Germline values: CDR1 SGHTA, CDR2 FQGTGA. The CDR3 runs 13 residues. The CDR3 sequence: CASSLLPPGVLIF. The CDR3 DNA reads as TGTGCCAGCAGCTTACTCCCCCCGGGGGTACTTATCTTC.